This TCR beta chain came from a study of T cell changes during pregnancy in multiple sclerosis. Assay used: immunoSEQ multiplex PCR; TCRdb lists only in-frame clones, some missing. The repertoire consists of 60,000 to 70,000 clones, with about nine tenths occurring once and the leading ten covering approximately 1.5%. In germline, CDR1 is SNHLY, CDR2 FYNNEI. The V segment lost 2 bases and the J segment 4 bases; nucleotides outside the gene matches: 10. The CDR3 loop spans 16 amino acids. This sequence joins TRBV2 and TRBJ1-1; TRBD1 agrees at 7 bases. This material consisted of peripheral blood, taken after pregnancy. The TCR originated in a female donor in good health, enrolled as a control in a pregnancy study. CDR3 DNA: TGTGCCAGCAGTGAAAGTTGGGGACAGCCTCTCACTGAAGCTTTCTTT. Translated: CASSESWGQPLTEAFF.